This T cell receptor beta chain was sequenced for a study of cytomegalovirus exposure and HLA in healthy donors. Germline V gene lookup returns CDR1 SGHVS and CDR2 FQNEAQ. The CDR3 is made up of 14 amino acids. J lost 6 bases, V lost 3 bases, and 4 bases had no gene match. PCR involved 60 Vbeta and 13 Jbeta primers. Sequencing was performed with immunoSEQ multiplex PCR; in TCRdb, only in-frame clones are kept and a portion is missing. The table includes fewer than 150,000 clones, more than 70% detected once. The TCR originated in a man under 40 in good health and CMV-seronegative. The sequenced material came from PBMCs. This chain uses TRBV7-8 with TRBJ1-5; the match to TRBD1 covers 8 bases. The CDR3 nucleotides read TGTGCCAGCAGCTTGTACAGGGGGGGTCAGCCCCAGCATTTT. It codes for CASSLYRGGQPQHF.